This T cell receptor (beta chain) was recovered during a study of T cell responses to AZD1222 COVID-19 vaccine. Study-level background: Some second doses came at about 4 weeks and others at about 12 weeks; these were pooled. Findings and caveats of the study: AZD1222 recipients seropositive at baseline numbered only six or seven. Regions 160-218 and 743-854 dominated among vaccine-associated CD4 TCRs spanning spike. Donors were largely white British and mainly female; clonal diversity was possibly underestimated.

Only in-frame clones appear in the TCRdb table, and some are missing; sequencing was by immunoSEQ multiplex PCR. Of about 110,000 clones detected, under 90% appear once; the ten largest clones hold 7% to 8%. The CDR3 is 18 amino acids. Germline CDR1 reads SGHVS; CDR2 reads FNYEAQ. V was trimmed by 5 bases and J by 3 bases, leaving 22 bases between them. Worth noting for this clone: Its antigen remains unidentified.

This rearrangement joins TRBV7-6 to TRBJ2-2, with D perhaps matching TRBD1 (7 bases). The sequence came from an adult in good health. Source: peripheral blood, taken on day 0 of AZD1222 vaccination. CDR3 protein: CASSTGTDPWGDTGELFF. The CDR3 DNA is TGTGCCAGCAGCACCGGGACAGACCCTTGGGGGGACACCGGGGAGCTGTTTTTT.